The T cell receptor (beta chain) under discussion was sequenced for a study of control samples from healthy donors and cancer patients. The V and J ends lost 6 bases and 3 bases respectively, with 8 bases between them. The CDR3 extends over 12 amino acids. Germline CDR1 is SNHLY and CDR2 is FYNNEI. TCRdb's table, derived via immunoSEQ multiplex PCR, lists solely in-frame clones and lacks some. The sample records around 100,000 clones, about 87% being singletons. The clonotype comes from a woman between 65 and 79 years old in good health. Input material: blood. V is TRBV2 and J is TRBJ1-1; no clear D. The CDR3 spells CASRVGYTEAFF. DNA for the CDR3: TGTGCCAGCAGGGTCGGGTACACTGAAGCTTTCTTT.